This record covers a single TCR beta chain. Between the trimmed V and J ends, which lost 2 bases and 4 bases, there was a span of 8 bases. The germline gives CDR1 SGHTA, CDR2 FQGNSA. This CDR3 region has 13 residues. The data originate from a study of T-cell memory formation after mild COVID-19. TCRdb used MiXCR to reprocess the 5' RACE reads, holding one entry per CDR3 protein. The data hold 350,000 to 450,000 distinct CDR3 sequences, with approximately 27% observed a single time. The chain couples TRBV7-2 to TRBJ1-2; D remains ambiguous. The sequence was obtained from an adult woman who had mild COVID-19 (a few samples of this study predate the infection). Cell type and time point are not known. Sequencing input: PBMCs or a T cell subset sorted from them (not recorded which). CDR3 DNA: TGTGCCAGCAGCTTACAAGACGGCTATGGCTACACCTTC. Encoded protein: CASSLQDGYGYTF.